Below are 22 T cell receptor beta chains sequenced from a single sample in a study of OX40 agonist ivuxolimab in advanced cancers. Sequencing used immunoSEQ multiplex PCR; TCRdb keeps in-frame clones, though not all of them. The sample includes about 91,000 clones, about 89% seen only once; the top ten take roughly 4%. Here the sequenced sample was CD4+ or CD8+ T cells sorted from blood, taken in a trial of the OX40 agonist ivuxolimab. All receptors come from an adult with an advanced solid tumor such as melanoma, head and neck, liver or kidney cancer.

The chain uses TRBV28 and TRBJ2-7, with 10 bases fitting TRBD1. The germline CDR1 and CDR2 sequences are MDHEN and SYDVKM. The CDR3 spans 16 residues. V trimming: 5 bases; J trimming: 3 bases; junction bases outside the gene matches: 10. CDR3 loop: CASSGGTGEWDYEQYF. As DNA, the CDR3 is TGTGCCAGCAGTGGGGGGACAGGGGAATGGGACTACGAGCAGTACTTC.

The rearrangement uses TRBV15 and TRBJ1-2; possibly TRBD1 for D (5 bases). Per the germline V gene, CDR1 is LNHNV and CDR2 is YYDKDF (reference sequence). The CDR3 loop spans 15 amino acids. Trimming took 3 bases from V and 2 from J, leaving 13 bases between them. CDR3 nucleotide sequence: TGTGCCACCAGCAGCCCCGGAGGGACCAACTATGGCTACACCTTC. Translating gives CATSSPGGTNYGYTF.

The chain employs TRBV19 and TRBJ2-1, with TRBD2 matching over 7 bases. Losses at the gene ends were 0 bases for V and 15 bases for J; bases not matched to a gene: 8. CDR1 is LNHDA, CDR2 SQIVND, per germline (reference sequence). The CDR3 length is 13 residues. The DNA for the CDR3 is TGTGCCAGTAGTATAGATCCGAGCGGGGAAACGTTCTTC. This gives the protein CASSIDPSGETFF.

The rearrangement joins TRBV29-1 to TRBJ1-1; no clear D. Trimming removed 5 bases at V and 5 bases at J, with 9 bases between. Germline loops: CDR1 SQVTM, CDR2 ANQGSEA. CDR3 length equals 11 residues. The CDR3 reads CSVWEGTEAFF. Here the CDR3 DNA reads TGCAGCGTTTGGGAGGGAACTGAAGCTTTCTTT.

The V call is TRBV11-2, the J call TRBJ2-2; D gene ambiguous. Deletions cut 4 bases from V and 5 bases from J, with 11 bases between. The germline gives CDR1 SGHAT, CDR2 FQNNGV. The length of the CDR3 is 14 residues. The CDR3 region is CASSSLGWTGELFF. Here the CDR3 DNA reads TGTGCCAGCAGCTCCCTCGGCTGGACCGGGGAGCTGTTTTTT.

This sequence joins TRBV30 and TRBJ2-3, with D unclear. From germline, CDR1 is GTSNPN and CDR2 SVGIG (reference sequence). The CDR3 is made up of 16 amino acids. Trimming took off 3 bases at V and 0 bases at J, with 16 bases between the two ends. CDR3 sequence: CAWSPWGGQSTDTQYF. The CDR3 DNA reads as TGTGCCTGGAGCCCCTGGGGTGGCCAGAGCACAGATACGCAGTATTTT.

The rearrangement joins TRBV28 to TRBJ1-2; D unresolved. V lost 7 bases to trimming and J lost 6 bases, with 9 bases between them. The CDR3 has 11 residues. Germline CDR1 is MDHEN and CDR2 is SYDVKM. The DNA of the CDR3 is TGTGCCAGCACGACATTGCATGGCTACACCTTC. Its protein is CASTTLHGYTF.

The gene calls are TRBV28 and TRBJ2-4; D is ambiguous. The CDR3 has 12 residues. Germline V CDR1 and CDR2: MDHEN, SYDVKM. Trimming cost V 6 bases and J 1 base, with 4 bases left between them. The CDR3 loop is CASSYAKNIQYF. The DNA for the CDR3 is TGTGCCAGCAGCTACGCCAAAAACATTCAGTACTTC. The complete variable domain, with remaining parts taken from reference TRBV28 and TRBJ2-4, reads DVKVTQSSRYLVKRTGEKVFLECVQDMDHENMFWYRQDPGLGLRLIYFSYDVKMKEKGDIPEGYSVSREKKERFSLILESASTNQTSMYLCASSYAKNIQYFGAGTRLSVL.

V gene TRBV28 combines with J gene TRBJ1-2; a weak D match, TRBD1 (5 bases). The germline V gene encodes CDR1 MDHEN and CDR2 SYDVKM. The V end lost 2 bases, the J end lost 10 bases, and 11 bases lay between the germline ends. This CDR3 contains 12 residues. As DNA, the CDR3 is TGTGCCAGCAGTTTAAGACAGATTTTCTACACCTTC. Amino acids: CASSLRQIFYTF.

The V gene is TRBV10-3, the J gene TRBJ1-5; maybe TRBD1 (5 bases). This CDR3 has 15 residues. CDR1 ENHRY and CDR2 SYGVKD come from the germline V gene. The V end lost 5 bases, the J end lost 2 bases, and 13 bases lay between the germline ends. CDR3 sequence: CAISTPGMGNQPQHF. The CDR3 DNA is TGTGCCATCAGTACCCCAGGGATGGGCAATCAGCCCCAGCATTTT.

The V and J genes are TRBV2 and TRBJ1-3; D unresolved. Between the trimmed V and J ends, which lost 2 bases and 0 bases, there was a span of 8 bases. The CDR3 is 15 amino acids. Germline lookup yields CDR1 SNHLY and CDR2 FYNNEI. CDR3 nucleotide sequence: TGTGCCAGCAGTGAAACGCAGGTCTCTGGAAACACCATATATTTT. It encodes CASSETQVSGNTIYF.

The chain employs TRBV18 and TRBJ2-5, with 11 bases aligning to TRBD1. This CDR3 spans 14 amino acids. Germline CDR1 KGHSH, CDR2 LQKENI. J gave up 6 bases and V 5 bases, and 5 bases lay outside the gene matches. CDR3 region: CASSTDRGQQTQYF. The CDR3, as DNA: TGTGCCAGCTCAACGGACAGGGGGCAGCAGACCCAGTACTTC.

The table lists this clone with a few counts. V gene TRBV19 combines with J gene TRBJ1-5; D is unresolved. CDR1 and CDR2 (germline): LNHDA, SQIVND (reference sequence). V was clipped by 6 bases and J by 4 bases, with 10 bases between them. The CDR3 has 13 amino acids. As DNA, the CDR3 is TGTGCCAGTAGCGAGGTTCCGAATCAGCCCCAGCATTTT. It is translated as CASSEVPNQPQHF.

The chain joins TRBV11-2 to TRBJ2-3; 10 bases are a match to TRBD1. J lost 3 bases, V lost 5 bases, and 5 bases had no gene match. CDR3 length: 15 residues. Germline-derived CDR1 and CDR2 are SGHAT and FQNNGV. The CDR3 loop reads CASSAPGQGTDTQYF. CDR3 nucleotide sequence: TGTGCCAGCAGCGCCCCGGGACAGGGGACAGATACGCAGTATTTT. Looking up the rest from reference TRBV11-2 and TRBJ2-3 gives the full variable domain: EAGVAQSPRYKIIEKRQSVAFWCNPISGHATLYWYQQILGQGPKLLIQFQNNGVVDDSQLPKDRFSAERLKGVDSTLKIQPAKLEDSAVYLCASSAPGQGTDTQYFGPGTRLTVL.

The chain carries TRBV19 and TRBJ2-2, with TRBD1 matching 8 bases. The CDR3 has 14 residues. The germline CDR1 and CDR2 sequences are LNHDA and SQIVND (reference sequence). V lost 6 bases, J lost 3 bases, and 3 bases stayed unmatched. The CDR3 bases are TGTGCCAGTAGACCGACAGGGGACACCGGGGAGCTGTTTTTT. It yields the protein CASRPTGDTGELFF.

CDR3: CASSPTRLSSYNEQFF. The CDR3 nucleotides read TGTGCCAGCAGCCCGACTAGACTTAGCTCCTACAATGAGCAGTTCTTC. The chain uses TRBV7-8 and TRBJ2-1; the D gene is possibly TRBD2 (6 bases). Per germline, CDR1 SGHVS and CDR2 FQNEAQ. Trimming shortened V by 5 bases and J by 0 bases, and 14 bases separated the two germline ends. This CDR3 is built from 16 residues. Filled out from reference TRBV7-8 and TRBJ2-1, the complete variable domain reads GAGVSQSPRYKVAKRGQDVALRCDPISGHVSLFWYQQALGQGPEFLTYFQNEAQLDKSGLPSDRFFAERPEGSVSTLKIQRTQQEDSAVYLCASSPTRLSSYNEQFFGPGTRLTVL.

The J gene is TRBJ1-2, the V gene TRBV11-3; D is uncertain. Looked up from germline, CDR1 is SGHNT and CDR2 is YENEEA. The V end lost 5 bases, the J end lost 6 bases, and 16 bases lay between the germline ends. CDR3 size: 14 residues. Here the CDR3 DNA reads TGTGCCAGCAGCACGCCTCCGGGCGACAATGGCTACACCTTC. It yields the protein CASSTPPGDNGYTF.

The CDR3 nucleotides read TGTGCCAGCAGCCAGTACGTGGGCATCTACAATGAGCAGTTCTTC. Translated, it gives CASSQYVGIYNEQFF. The chain joins TRBV14 to TRBJ2-1; no reliable D call. This CDR3 is built from 15 residues. The V and J ends lost 3 bases and 3 bases respectively, with 12 bases between them. Germline CDR1 is SGHDN and CDR2 is FVKESK.

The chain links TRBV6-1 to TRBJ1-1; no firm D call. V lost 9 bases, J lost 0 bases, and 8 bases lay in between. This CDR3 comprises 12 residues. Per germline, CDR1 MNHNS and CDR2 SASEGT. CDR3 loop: CASGPMNTEAFF. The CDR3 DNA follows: TGTGCCAGTGGACCGATGAACACTGAAGCTTTCTTT.

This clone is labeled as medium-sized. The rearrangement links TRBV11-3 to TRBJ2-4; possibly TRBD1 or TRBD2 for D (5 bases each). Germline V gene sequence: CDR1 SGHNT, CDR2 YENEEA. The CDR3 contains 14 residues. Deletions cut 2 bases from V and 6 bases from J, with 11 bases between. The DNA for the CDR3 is TGTGCCAGCAGCTTATTATGGGACCTAAACATTCAGTACTTC. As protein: CASSLLWDLNIQYF. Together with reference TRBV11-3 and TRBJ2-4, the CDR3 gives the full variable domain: EAGVVQSPRYKIIEKKQPVAFWCNPISGHNTLYWYLQNLGQGPELLIRYENEEAVDDSQLPKDRFSAERLKGVDSTLKIQPAELGDSAVYLCASSLLWDLNIQYFGAGTRLSVL.

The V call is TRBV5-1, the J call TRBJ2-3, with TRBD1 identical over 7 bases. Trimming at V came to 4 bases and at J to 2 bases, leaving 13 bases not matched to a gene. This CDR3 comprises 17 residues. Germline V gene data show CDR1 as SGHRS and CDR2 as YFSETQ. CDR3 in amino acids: CASSPARQGLITDTQYF. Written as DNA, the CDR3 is TGCGCCAGCAGCCCCGCCCGACAGGGTCTCATCACAGATACGCAGTATTTT.

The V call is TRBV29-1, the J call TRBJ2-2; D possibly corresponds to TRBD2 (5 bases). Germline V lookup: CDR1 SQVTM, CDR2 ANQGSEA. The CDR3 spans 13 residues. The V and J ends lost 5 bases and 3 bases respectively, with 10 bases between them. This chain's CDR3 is CSVREGYTGELFF. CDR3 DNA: TGCAGCGTTCGAGAGGGCTACACCGGGGAGCTGTTTTTT.